The source of this TCR beta chain is a study of shared clonotypes between healthy human individuals. Study-level findings and limits: The sole specimen, blood, was sampled, and tissue repertoires likely differ.

The CDR3 is made up of 16 amino acids. Germline assignment: CDR1 MNHEY and CDR2 SVGAGI. The ends lost 2 bases at V and 8 bases at J; junction bases unmatched: 9. Regarding this clone: The target antigen is unknown.

In the original workflow: From ImmunoSEQ came sequences covering only the junction and carrying no quality scores, so filtering differed. Produced via immunoSEQ multiplex PCR; TCRdb's table is partial and in-frame only. The DNA gave D and trimming, while V, J and clone size come from that table. The sample consists of about 2 million clones, about 95% of them appearing once. Naive CD8 cells, CD45RO-negative and positively selected for CCR7, excluded terminally differentiated effector memory CD45RA+ cells. All the donors were Caucasian adults who lived in Nashville, Tennessee. This receptor was obtained from a man aged 18 to 35 in good health. The gene calls are TRBV6-5 and TRBJ1-6, with 7 bases identical to TRBD1. The sample comprised naive CD8+ T cells sorted from blood. In DNA form, the CDR3 reads TGTGCCAGCAGTTACGACAGGGACCTTTATCATTCACCCCTCCACTTT. Translation gives CASSYDRDLYHSPLHF.